This TCR beta chain derives from a study of cytomegalovirus exposure and HLA in healthy donors. The PCR was carried out with 60 Vbeta primers and 13 Jbeta primers. Assay: immunoSEQ multiplex PCR; the TCRdb copy retains only in-frame clones and omits some. This repertoire shows fewer than 200,000 clones, roughly 79% found once; its top ten account for about 7.9%. The CDR3 sequence is 15 residues long. V trimming: 0 bases; J trimming: 1 base; junction bases outside the gene matches: 2. Per germline, CDR1 SGHTA and CDR2 FQGNSA. The chain combines TRBV7-2 with TRBJ2-5; 7 bases fit TRBD2. This receptor was obtained from a male donor in good health and CMV-seropositive. Sequenced input: PBMCs. CDR3 residues: CASSLAWGGQETQYF. For the CDR3, the DNA is TGTGCCAGCAGCTTAGCGTGGGGGGGCCAAGAGACCCAGTACTTC. The whole variable domain, remainder taken from reference TRBV7-2 and TRBJ2-5, is GAGVSQSPSNKVTEKGKDVELRCDPISGHTALYWYRQSLGQGLEFLIYFQGNSAPDKSGLPSDRFSAERTGGSVSTLTIQRTQQEDSAVYLCASSLAWGGQETQYFGPGTRLLVL.